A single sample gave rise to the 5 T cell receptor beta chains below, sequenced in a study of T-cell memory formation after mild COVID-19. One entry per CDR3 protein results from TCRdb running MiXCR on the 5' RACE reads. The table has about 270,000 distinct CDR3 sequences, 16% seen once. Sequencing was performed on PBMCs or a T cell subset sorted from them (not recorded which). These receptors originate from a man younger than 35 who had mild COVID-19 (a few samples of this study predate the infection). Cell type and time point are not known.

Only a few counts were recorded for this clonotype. DNA of the CDR3: TGTGCCAGCCTTAAGGGTGGCACAGATACGCAGTATTTT. Its translation: CASLKGGTDTQYF. The V and J genes are TRBV6-2 or TRBV6-3 and TRBJ2-3; D unclear. The CDR3 length is 13 residues. Trimming cost V 8 bases and J 1 base, with 10 bases left between them. Germline values: CDR1 MNHEY, CDR2 SVGEGT.

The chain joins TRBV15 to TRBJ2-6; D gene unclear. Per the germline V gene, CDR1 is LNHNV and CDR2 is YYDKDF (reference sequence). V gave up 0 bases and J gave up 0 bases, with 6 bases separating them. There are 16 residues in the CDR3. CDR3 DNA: TGTGCCACCAGCAGAGATCTACACTCTGGGGCCAACGTCCTGACTTTC. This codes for CATSRDLHSGANVLTF.

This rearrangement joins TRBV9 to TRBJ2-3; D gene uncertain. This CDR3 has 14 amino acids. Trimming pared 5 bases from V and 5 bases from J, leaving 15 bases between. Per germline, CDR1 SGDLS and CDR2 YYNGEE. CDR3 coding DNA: TGTGCCAGCAGTGCAACCTCCCGCGGAGATACGCAGTATTTT. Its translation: CASSATSRGDTQYF. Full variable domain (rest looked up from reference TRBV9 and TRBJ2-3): DSGVTQTPKHLITATGQRVTLRCSPRSGDLSVYWYQQSLDQGLQFLIQYYNGEERAKGNILERFSAQQFPDLHSELNLSSLELGDSALYFCASSATSRGDTQYFGPGTRLTVL.

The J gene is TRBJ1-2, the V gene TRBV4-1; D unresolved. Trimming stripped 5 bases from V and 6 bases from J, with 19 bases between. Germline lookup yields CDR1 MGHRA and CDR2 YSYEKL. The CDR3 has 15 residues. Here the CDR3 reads CASSIRTAGMDGYTF. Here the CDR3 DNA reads TGCGCCAGCAGCATCCGCACGGCCGGGATGGATGGCTACACCTTC.

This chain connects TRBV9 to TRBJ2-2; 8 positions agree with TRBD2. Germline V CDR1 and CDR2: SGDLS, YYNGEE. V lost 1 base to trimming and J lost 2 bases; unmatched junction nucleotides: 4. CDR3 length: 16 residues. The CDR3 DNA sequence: TGTGCCAGCAGCGTACGAGCGGGGGCCAACACCGGGGAGCTGTTTTTT. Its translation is CASSVRAGANTGELFF.